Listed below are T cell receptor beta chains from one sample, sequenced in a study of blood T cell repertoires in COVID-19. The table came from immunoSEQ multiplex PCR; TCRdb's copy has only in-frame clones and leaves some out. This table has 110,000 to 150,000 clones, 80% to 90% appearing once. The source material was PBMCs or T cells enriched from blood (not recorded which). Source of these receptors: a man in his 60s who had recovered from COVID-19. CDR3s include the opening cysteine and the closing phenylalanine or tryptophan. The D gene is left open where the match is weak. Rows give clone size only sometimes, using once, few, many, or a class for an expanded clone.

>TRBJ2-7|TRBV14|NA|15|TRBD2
TGTGCCAGCAGTCGCGCGTGGACTAGCGCCTACGAGCAGTACTTC
CASSRAWTSAYEQYF
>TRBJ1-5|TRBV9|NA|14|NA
TGTGCCAGCAGCGAAGAGCCTCGCAATCAGCCCCAGCATTTT
CASSEEPRNQPQHF
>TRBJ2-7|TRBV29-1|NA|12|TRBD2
TGCAGCGCCCAGCGGGGCTCCTACGAGCAGTACTTC
CSAQRGSYEQYF
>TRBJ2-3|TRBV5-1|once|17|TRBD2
TGCGCCAGCAGCAAGCGGGGGGCCCTCACAACCACAGATACGCAGTATTTT
CASSKRGALTTTDTQYF
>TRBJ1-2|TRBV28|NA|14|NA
TGTGCCAGCAGCCTGGGGGGTACTACCTATGGCTACACCTTC
CASSLGGTTYGYTF
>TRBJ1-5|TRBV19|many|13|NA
TGTGCCAGTAGTCGAAGAGGTAATCAGCCCCAGCATTTT
CASSRRGNQPQHF
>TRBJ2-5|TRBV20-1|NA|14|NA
TGCAGTGCTAGTCACCCCCACAGGAAGCAGACCCAGTACTTC
CSASHPHRKQTQYF
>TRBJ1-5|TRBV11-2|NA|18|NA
TGTGCCAGCAGCTTAGATGTTTCAGGGCCGGGTCTGCTCCAGCCCCAGCATTTT
CASSLDVSGPGLLQPQHF
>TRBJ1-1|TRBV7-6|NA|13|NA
TGTGCCAGCAGCTTAGGTGGCGCGGGTGAAGCTTTCTTT
CASSLGGAGEAFF
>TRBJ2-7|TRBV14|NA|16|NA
TGTGCCAGCAGCCAAAAAGGGGCAGTCCCATCCTACGAGCAGTACTTC
CASSQKGAVPSYEQYF
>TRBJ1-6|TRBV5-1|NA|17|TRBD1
TGCGCCAGCAGCTTTGGACAGGGCGGCTCCTATAATTCACCCCTCCACTTT
CASSFGQGGSYNSPLHF
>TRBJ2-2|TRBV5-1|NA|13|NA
TGCGCCAGCAGCTTGGGAGCTATCGGGGAGCTGTTTTTT
CASSLGAIGELFF
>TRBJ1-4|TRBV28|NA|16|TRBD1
TGTGCCAGCAGTCCCACAGGGGGTAGAACTAATGAAAAACTGTTTTTT
CASSPTGGRTNEKLFF
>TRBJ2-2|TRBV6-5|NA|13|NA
TGTGCCAGCAGTAGGACAGACACCGGGGAGCTGTTTTTT
CASSRTDTGELFF
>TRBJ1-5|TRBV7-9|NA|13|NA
TGTGCCAGCAGCTCGGGAGGAAATCAGCCCCAGCATTTT
CASSSGGNQPQHF
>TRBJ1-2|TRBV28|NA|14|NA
TGTGCCAGCAGTTCGGACAGACTTAACTATGGCTACACCTTC
CASSSDRLNYGYTF
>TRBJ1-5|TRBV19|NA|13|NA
TGTGCCAGTAGTAGCGGAGGGGATCAGCCCCAGCATTTT
CASSSGGDQPQHF